This is a list of T cell receptor beta chains from one sample in a study of blood T cell repertoires in COVID-19. Using immunoSEQ multiplex PCR, the repertoire was profiled, and TCRdb retains in-frame clones only, with some absent. Of about 140,000 clones in the sample, about 86% were seen once. The sample taken for sequencing was peripheral blood. The receptors were gathered from a woman aged 55-69 years with acute or convalescent COVID-19. The CDR3 runs from the conserved cysteine through the conserved F or W. The D gene is left open where the match is weak. The size field is filled for only some rows; it gives once, few, many or a size class.

clone size: -; D gene: -; J gene: TRBJ2-3; V gene: TRBV9; CDR3 protein: CASSVGAFTDTQYF; CDR3 DNA: TGTGCCAGCAGCGTAGGGGCCTTCACAGATACGCAGTATTTT
clone size: -; D gene: -; J gene: TRBJ2-5; V gene: TRBV18; CDR3 protein: CASSPKNGGTQYF; CDR3 DNA: TGTGCCAGCTCACCAAAGAACGGGGGGACCCAGTACTTC
clone size: once; D gene: -; J gene: TRBJ2-5; V gene: TRBV11-2; CDR3 protein: CASSLVPGQETQYF; CDR3 DNA: TGTGCCAGCAGCTTAGTTCCAGGCCAAGAGACCCAGTACTTC
clone size: few; D gene: TRBD1; J gene: TRBJ1-2; V gene: TRBV18; CDR3 protein: CASSPPTGGPGYTF; CDR3 DNA: TGTGCCAGCTCACCACCGACAGGGGGTCCTGGCTACACCTTC
clone size: -; D gene: -; J gene: TRBJ2-1; V gene: TRBV5-1; CDR3 protein: CASSLGLANEQFF; CDR3 DNA: TGCGCCAGCAGCTTGGGGCTAGCTAATGAGCAGTTCTTC
clone size: -; D gene: -; J gene: TRBJ1-2; V gene: TRBV6-1; CDR3 protein: CASSEATTGIYGYTF; CDR3 DNA: TGTGCCAGCAGTGAAGCCACCACAGGTATCTATGGCTACACCTTC
clone size: once; D gene: TRBD1; J gene: TRBJ2-7; V gene: TRBV7-2; CDR3 protein: CASSLGRGHTYEQYF; CDR3 DNA: TGTGCCAGCAGCTTGGGCAGGGGGCATACTTACGAGCAGTACTTC
clone size: once; D gene: -; J gene: TRBJ2-2; V gene: TRBV4-1; CDR3 protein: CASSQDFQGKANTGELFF; CDR3 DNA: TGCGCCAGCAGCCAAGATTTTCAGGGCAAGGCGAACACCGGGGAGCTGTTTTTT
clone size: -; D gene: -; J gene: TRBJ2-2; V gene: TRBV9; CDR3 protein: CASSPRGANTGELFF; CDR3 DNA: TGTGCCAGCAGCCCCAGGGGGGCGAACACCGGGGAGCTGTTTTTT
clone size: -; D gene: -; J gene: TRBJ2-7; V gene: TRBV4-1; CDR3 protein: CASSHSDSYEQYF; CDR3 DNA: TGCGCCAGCAGCCACTCGGACAGCTACGAGCAGTACTTC
clone size: once; D gene: TRBD1; J gene: TRBJ2-7; V gene: TRBV11-3; CDR3 protein: CASRMTGLAYEQYF; CDR3 DNA: TGTGCCAGCAGAATGACAGGGTTGGCCTACGAGCAGTACTTC
clone size: few; D gene: TRBD2; J gene: TRBJ2-5; V gene: TRBV7-7; CDR3 protein: CASSRGLAGASYQETQYF; CDR3 DNA: TGTGCTAGCAGCCGTGGACTAGCGGGGGCCTCGTACCAAGAGACCCAGTACTTC
clone size: -; D gene: -; J gene: TRBJ1-1; V gene: TRBV5-1; CDR3 protein: CASSFGGGTGNTEAFF; CDR3 DNA: TGCGCCAGCAGCTTCGGGGGAGGTACAGGGAACACTGAAGCTTTCTTT
clone size: -; D gene: -; J gene: TRBJ1-2; V gene: TRBV30; CDR3 protein: CAWLPGESDGYTF; CDR3 DNA: TGTGCCTGGCTCCCAGGGGAATCAGATGGCTACACCTTC
clone size: -; D gene: TRBD1; J gene: TRBJ2-2; V gene: TRBV6-5; CDR3 protein: CASSRDRVPGELFF; CDR3 DNA: TGTGCCAGCAGTCGGGACAGGGTGCCCGGGGAGCTGTTTTTT
clone size: -; D gene: TRBD1; J gene: TRBJ2-7; V gene: TRBV10-3; CDR3 protein: CAIRDVGQGFYEQYF; CDR3 DNA: TGTGCCATCAGGGATGTCGGACAGGGTTTCTACGAGCAGTACTTC
clone size: -; D gene: TRBD1; J gene: TRBJ1-1; V gene: TRBV3-1/TRBV3-2; CDR3 protein: CASSRGQGLEAFF; CDR3 DNA: TGTGCCAGCAGCCGGGGACAGGGTCTTGAAGCTTTCTTT